This T cell receptor (beta chain) was obtained from a study of blood T cells in healthy people across ages. Overall study findings and caveats: One million T cells yielded diversity estimates that were considered underestimates.

This clonotype was seen more than once but under ten times. What it binds is not known. This CDR3 contains 14 residues. Germline V gives CDR1 DFQATT, CDR2 SNEGSKA (reference sequence). Trimming left V 4 bases short and J 3 bases short, with 15 bases between. Alongside a J-beta primer mix, a sample-barcoded 5' primer served in a second PCR lasting about 7 to 11 cycles. TCRdb recomputed calls from the 5' RACE reads with MiXCR, one row per CDR3 protein. The table includes about 1.8 million distinct CDR3 sequences, around half detected once. The specimen sequenced was blood. This TCR was recovered from a woman aged 40 to 50 in good health. The rearrangement links TRBV20-1 to TRBJ1-2, with D possibly being TRBD1 (6 bases). The chain's CDR3 is CSAKPTGQDYGYTF. DNA for the CDR3: TGCAGTGCTAAGCCGACAGGCCAGGACTATGGCTACACCTTC.